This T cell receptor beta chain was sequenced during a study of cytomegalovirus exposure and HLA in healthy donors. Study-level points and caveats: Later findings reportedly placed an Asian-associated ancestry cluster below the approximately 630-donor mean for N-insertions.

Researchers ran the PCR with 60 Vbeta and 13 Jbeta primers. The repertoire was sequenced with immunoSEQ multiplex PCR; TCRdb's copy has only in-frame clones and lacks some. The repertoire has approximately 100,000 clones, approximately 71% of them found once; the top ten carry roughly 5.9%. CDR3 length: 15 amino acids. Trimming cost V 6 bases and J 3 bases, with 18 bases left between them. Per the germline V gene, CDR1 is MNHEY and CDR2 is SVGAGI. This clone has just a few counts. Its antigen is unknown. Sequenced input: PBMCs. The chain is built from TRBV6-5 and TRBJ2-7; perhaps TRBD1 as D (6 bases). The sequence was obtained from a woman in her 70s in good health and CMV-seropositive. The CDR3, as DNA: TGTGCCAGCAGACTTCGACAGGTAATCCTCTACGAGCAGTACTTC. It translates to CASRLRQVILYEQYF.